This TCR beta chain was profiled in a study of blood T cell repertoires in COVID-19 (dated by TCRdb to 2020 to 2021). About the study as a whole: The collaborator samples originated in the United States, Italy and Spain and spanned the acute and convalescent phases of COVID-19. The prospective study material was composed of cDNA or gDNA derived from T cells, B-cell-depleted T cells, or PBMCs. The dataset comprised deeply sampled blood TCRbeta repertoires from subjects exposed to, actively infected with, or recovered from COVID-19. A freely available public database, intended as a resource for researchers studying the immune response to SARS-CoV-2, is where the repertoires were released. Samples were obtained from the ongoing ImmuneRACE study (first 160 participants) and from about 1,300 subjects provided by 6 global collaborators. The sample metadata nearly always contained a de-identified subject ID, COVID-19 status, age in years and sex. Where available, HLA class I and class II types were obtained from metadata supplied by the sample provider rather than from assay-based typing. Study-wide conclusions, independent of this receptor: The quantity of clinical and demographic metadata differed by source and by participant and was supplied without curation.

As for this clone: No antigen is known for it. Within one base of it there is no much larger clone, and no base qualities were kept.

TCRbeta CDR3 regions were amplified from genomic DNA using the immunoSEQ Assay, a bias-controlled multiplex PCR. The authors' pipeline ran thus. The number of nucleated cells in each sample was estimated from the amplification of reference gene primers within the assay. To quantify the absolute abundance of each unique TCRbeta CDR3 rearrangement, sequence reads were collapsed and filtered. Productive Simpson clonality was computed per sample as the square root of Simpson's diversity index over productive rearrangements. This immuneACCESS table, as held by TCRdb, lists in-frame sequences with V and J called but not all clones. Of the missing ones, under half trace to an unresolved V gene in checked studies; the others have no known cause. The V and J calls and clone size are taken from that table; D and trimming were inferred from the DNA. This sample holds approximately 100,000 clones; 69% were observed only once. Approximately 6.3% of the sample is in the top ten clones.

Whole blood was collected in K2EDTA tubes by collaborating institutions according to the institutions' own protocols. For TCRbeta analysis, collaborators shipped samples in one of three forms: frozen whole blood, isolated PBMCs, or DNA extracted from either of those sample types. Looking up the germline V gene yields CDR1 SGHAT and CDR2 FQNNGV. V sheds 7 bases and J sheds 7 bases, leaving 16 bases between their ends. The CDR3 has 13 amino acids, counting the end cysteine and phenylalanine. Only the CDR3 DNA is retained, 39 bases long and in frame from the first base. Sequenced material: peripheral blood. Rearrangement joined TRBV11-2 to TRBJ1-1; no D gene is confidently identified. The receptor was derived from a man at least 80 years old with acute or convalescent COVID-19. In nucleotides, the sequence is TGTGCCAGCACCATAAGGCGGGCGGATGAAGCTTTCTTT. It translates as CASTIRRADEAFF.